These 12 T cell receptor beta chains originate from one sample sequenced in a study of tumor-infiltrating lymphocytes in primary liver carcinoma. RNA was extracted from whole blood without cell sorting, alongside germline DNA. The investigators made TCR beta cDNA from roughly 0.55 ug total RNA, using a constant-region primer. Three-round nested multiplex PCR performed with slightly modified ARM-PCR produced the TCR beta libraries. The two initial PCR rounds, roughly 10 cycles each, used TRBV1-TRBV30 forward and C-beta reverse primers. TCRdb reanalysed the multiplex PCR reads using MiXCR and keeps one entry per CDR3 protein. In the table there are 300,000 to 400,000 distinct CDR3 sequences, roughly 60% of which are singletons. Sequencing input: peripheral blood. These TCRs come from a man aged 40-49 years with primary liver carcinoma and hepatitis B virus infection.

This chain uses TRBV28 with TRBJ2-7; D is perhaps TRBD1 or TRBD2 (5 bases each). Germline V gives CDR1 MDHEN, CDR2 SYDVKM. The CDR3 extends over 16 amino acids. The V end lost 5 bases, the J end lost 5 bases, and 22 bases lay between the germline ends. CDR3 region: CASSVIHGLGGNEQYF. In DNA, the CDR3 is TGTGCCAGCAGTGTCATACATGGCCTTGGGGGAAACGAGCAGTACTTC.

The sample holds a few counts of this clonotype. The chain carries TRBV6-2 or TRBV6-3 and TRBJ1-1; a possible D gene is TRBD1 (6 bases). The CDR3 is 14 residues long. The ends were cut back, 6 bases at V and 7 bases at J, with 18 bases in the middle. Germline V lookup: CDR1 MNHEY, CDR2 SVGEGT. CDR3 sequence reads: CASSLLTGGGEAFF. The CDR3 region has the DNA TGTGCCAGCAGCCTACTTACAGGAGGGGGTGAAGCTTTCTTT.

This chain links TRBV7-9 with TRBJ2-7, with TRBD2 identical over 12 bases. This CDR3 contains 14 residues. Germline trimming cut 4 bases from V and 8 bases from J; bases unmatched to any gene: 6. Germline CDR1 reads SEHNR; CDR2 reads FQNEAQ (reference sequence). For the CDR3, the DNA is TGTGCCAGCAGCTCCCGACTAGCGGGAGAGAAGCAGTACTTC. Its protein product is CASSSRLAGEKQYF.

A note on this clonotype: The CDR3 ends on some other residue instead of the conserved phenylalanine or tryptophan, so this is likely a read error. V usage is TRBV11-1 and J usage is TRBJ2-7, with D perhaps being TRBD1 or TRBD2 (5 bases each). This CDR3 has 14 residues. The germline V gene has CDR1 SGHAT and CDR2 FQDESV (reference sequence). With 5 bases removed from V and 2 bases from J, the gap between germline ends came to 13 bases. This CDR3 reads CASSADSGPYEQYI. The CDR3 region has the DNA TGTGCCAGCAGCGCAGACAGCGGCCCCTACGAGCAGTACATC.

This clonotype came up once. This rearrangement joins TRBV6-1 to TRBJ2-1, with unresolved D. Germline V CDR1 and CDR2: MNHNS, SASEGT. V was pared by 7 bases and J by 6 bases, with 19 bases between. CDR3 size: 15 residues. CDR3 sequence (DNA): TGTGCCAGCAATGGCGGAGCTCTCCGATCCAATGAGCAGTTCTTC. Translating it yields CASNGGALRSNEQFF.

For this clonotype: A clone one base away is much larger, so this may be a read error. The chain links TRBV6-5 to TRBJ1-4, with D possibly TRBD1 on 5 matching bases. Germline-derived CDR1 and CDR2 are MNHEY and SVGAGI. V lost 8 bases, J lost 2 bases, and 12 bases lay in between. This CDR3 is built from 14 residues. The CDR3, as DNA: TGTGCCAGCGTTAGGGGTTGGACTAATGAAAAACTGTTTTTT. It specifies CASVRGWTNEKLFF.

Note on this clonotype: Germline is not matched at one junction end, which may reflect a read error. The chain has TRBV6-1 and TRBJ1-2; D uncertain. The germline V gene encodes CDR1 MNHNS and CDR2 SASEGT. This CDR3 comprises 13 residues. CDR3 nucleotide sequence: TGTGCCTGCAGTGAAGTGTCAAACTATGGCTACACCTTC. Amino acid sequence: CACSEVSNYGYTF.

Worth noting for this clonotype: At one of its ends the junction is not consistent with the germline gene, which may arise from a read error. V gene TRBV11-1 combines with J gene TRBJ2-1; TRBD2 matches 9 bases. The CDR3 runs to 16 residues. The germline gives CDR1 SGHAT, CDR2 FQDESV (reference sequence). In DNA form, the CDR3 reads TGCGCCAGCAGCTCCTCCGGGACTAGCCAGGTCAATGAGCATTTCTTC. Residues: CASSSSGTSQVNEHFF. Using reference TRBV11-1 and TRBJ2-1 for the parts outside the CDR3, the full variable domain is EAEVAQSPRYKITEKSQAVAFWCDPISGHATLYWYRQILGQGPELLVQFQDESVVDDSQLPKDRFSAERLKGVDSTLKIQPAELGDSAMYLCASSSSGTSQVNEHFFGPGTRLTVL.

This chain uses TRBV5-1 with TRBJ1-3; 7 bases are a match to TRBD1. In germline, CDR1 is SGHRS, CDR2 YFSETQ. CDR3 size: 14 residues. V lost 8 bases to trimming and J lost 3 bases; unmatched junction nucleotides: 8. CDR3 in DNA: TGCGCCAGTTGGGACAGCAGCTTTGGAAACACCATATATTTT. Residues: CASWDSSFGNTIYF.

As to this clonotype: Possible read error: a much larger clone is one base away. V is TRBV4-1 and J is TRBJ2-1; D may be TRBD1 (5 bases). The CDR3 loop spans 15 amino acids. Germline CDR1 MGHRA, CDR2 YSYEKL. The CDR3 sequence: CASSLTGSSYNGQFF. In DNA, the CDR3 is TGCGCCAGCAGCCTAACAGGTAGCTCCTACAATGGGCAGTTCTTC.

The gene calls are TRBV12-3 or TRBV12-4 and TRBJ2-2; either TRBD1 or TRBD2 may supply D (5 bases each). Trimming removed 4 bases at V and 5 bases at J, with 14 bases between. The CDR3 spans 15 residues. CDR3 residues: CASSSDGTPTGELFF. The CDR3 coding sequence is TGTGCCAGCAGTTCCGACGGGACGCCAACCGGGGAGCTGTTTTTT.

CDR3 in DNA: TGTGCCATCAGGGCGGGAGGTGGACCCTACGAGCAGTACTTC. This encodes CAIRAGGGPYEQYF. V gene TRBV10-3 combines with J gene TRBJ2-7; 8 bases are shared with TRBD2. CDR1 ENHRY and CDR2 SYGVKD come from the germline V gene. Unmatched junction bases numbered 6, after V lost 6 bases and J lost 2 bases. The CDR3 is 14 amino acids.